This T cell receptor (beta chain) was sequenced in a study of cytomegalovirus exposure and HLA in healthy donors. Whole-study context: Genotyping showed 81% of almost 400 donors falling in the Caucasian-associated ancestry cluster.

The length of the CDR3 is 13 residues. Trimming cost V 9 bases and J 4 bases, with 12 bases left between them. Germline-derived CDR1 and CDR2 are MNHEY and SMNVEV (reference sequence). Study-level points and caveats: Among the sequence variants, a highly shared cluster was likely an artifact of sequencing. Cytomegalovirus association was listed for 150 or so TCR beta chains.

All donors participated as healthy donors of bone marrow. There are a few counts of this clone. What it binds is not known. It was with 60 Vbeta and 13 Jbeta primers that the PCR ran. Libraries were prepared by immunoSEQ multiplex PCR; TCRdb keeps only in-frame clonotypes and omits some of them. The sample shows approximately 100,000 clones, about 80% of them seen only once. The clonotype comes from a woman aged 50 to 60 in good health and CMV-seropositive. The specimen sequenced was PBMCs. The chain links TRBV27 to TRBJ1-4; D unresolved. Here the CDR3 DNA reads TGTGCCAGTAGGACGGGATATAATGAAAAACTGTTTTTT. This sequence encodes CASRTGYNEKLFF.